Reported below is one T cell receptor beta chain. Antigen unknown. The sample is drawn from a study of radiotherapy plus CTLA-4 blockade in lung cancer. Between the trimmed V and J ends, which lost 0 bases and 2 bases, there was a span of 11 bases. Per germline, CDR1 SGHDT and CDR2 YYEEEE. The CDR3 consists of 15 residues. Produced via immunoSEQ multiplex PCR; TCRdb's table is partial and in-frame only. The sample gives some 96,000 clones, almost 90% of which show up once; approximately 4.9% is in the top ten. Study-wide results and limits: Per reports, early blood T cell clone dynamics, plus interferon-beta, forecast response most strongly.

The V and J genes are TRBV5-6 and TRBJ1-1; D remains unclear. The TCR comes from a human donor with non-small cell lung cancer that progressed on radiotherapy plus ipilimumab. The specimen was peripheral blood, collected from a patient treated with radiotherapy plus ipilimumab. CDR3 sequence: CASSLGTYPNTEAFF. The CDR3 DNA is TGTGCCAGCAGCTTGGGGACCTACCCAAACACTGAAGCTTTCTTT.